The entry that follows covers one T cell receptor (beta chain) sequence. These data come from a study of blood T cell repertoires in COVID-19. Turning to the study itself: The United States, Italy and Spain were the sources of the acute and convalescent COVID-19 samples.

The CDR3 sequence is 14 residues long. From germline, CDR1 is SGHTA and CDR2 FQGNSA. The V segment lost 4 bases and the J segment 3 bases; nucleotides outside the gene matches: 4. Allocation to cohorts depended on clinical history reported by the participants. Produced via immunoSEQ multiplex PCR; TCRdb's table is partial and in-frame only. The sample lists around 200,000 clones; roughly 85% were seen once. Sequenced material: PBMCs or T cells enriched from blood (not recorded which). The clonotype comes from a middle-aged woman with acute COVID-19. The chain joins TRBV7-2 to TRBJ2-7; 9 positions agree with TRBD2. As DNA, the CDR3 is TGTGCCAGCAGCTGGCGCGGGGGGGTCTACGAGCAGTACTTC. This codes for CASSWRGGVYEQYF.